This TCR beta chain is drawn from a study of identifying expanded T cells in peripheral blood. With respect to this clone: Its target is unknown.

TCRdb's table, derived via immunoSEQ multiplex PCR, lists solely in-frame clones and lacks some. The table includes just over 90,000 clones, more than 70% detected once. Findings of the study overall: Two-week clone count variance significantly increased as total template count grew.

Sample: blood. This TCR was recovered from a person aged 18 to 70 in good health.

CDR3 sequence: CASSLVSKAGEAFF. In DNA, the CDR3 is TGTGCCAGCAGCTTAGTGAGTAAGGCAGGCGAAGCTTTCTTT. The genes are TRBV11-2 and TRBJ1-1; no firm D call. The CDR3 is 14 amino acids. Germline V lookup: CDR1 SGHAT, CDR2 FQNNGV. V was trimmed by 1 base and J by 8 bases, leaving 14 bases between them.